This TCR beta chain is drawn from a study of T cells after yellow fever vaccination. 5'RACE template switching added a universal primer site and UMIs to TCR cDNA. TCRdb recomputed calls from the 5' RACE reads with MiXCR, one row per CDR3 protein. Of about 310,000 distinct CDR3 sequences listed, roughly 4% are singletons. There are 15 residues in the CDR3. The germline gives CDR1 SEHNR, CDR2 FQNEAQ (reference sequence). V was clipped by 5 bases and J by 4 bases, with 17 bases between them. This clonotype showed up many times. The chain carries TRBV7-9 and TRBJ2-5, with a possible D match to TRBD1 (5 bases). Sequencing was performed on PBMCs, taken on the day of the yellow fever booster vaccination. This clonotype was sampled from a man aged 18 to 30 who received the YFV17D yellow fever vaccine. CDR3 region: CASSRGADGRETQYF. CDR3 coding DNA: TGTGCCAGCAGCCGTGGGGCAGACGGGCGAGAGACCCAGTACTTC. Full variable domain (outside the CDR3, taken from reference TRBV7-9 and TRBJ2-5): DTGVSQNPRHKITKRGQNVTFRCDPISEHNRLYWYRQTLGQGPEFLTYFQNEAQLEKSRLLSDRFSAERPKGSFSTLEIQRTEQGDSAMYLCASSRGADGRETQYFGPGTRLLVL.